This TCR beta chain was retrieved from a study of T-cell reconstitution after alpha-beta-depleted transplantation in children. Trimming left V 2 bases short and J 8 bases short, with 9 bases between. Germline CDR1 and CDR2: MNHNY and SVGAGI (reference sequence). This CDR3 is 12 amino acids long. This clonotype has a count of ten or more. Construction of the TCRbeta library involved unique molecular identifiers. MiXCR was run by TCRdb on the PCR reads, yielding one entry per CDR3 protein. Here the sample spans some 590,000 distinct CDR3 sequences, roughly a tenth being singletons. This sequence joins TRBV6-6 and TRBJ1-1, with D uncertain. This specimen was PBMCs from the stem cell graft donor, taken from the stem cell graft. This sequence was found in a human donor who donated a stem cell graft to a child with acute myeloid leukemia. The CDR3 loop is CASSYVGREAFF. Written as DNA, the CDR3 is TGTGCCAGCAGTTACGTAGGACGGGAAGCTTTCTTT.